This record concerns one T cell receptor (beta chain) sequence. Its antigen is as yet unknown. This record comes from a study of cytomegalovirus exposure and HLA in healthy donors. Study details: From some 190 million T cells, an earlier analysis saw approximately 110 million unique TCR beta sequences.

PCR involved 60 Vbeta and 13 Jbeta primers. TCRdb keeps only in-frame clones here, not all; method: immunoSEQ multiplex PCR. The sample includes around 100,000 clones. Study-wide results and caveats: V segments that were indistinguishable, TRBV6-2 and TRBV6-3 among them, were omitted from analysis. High specificity and sensitivity for cytomegalovirus status were reported for the classifier. Per a prior analysis, the majority of TCR beta V segments were productive roughly 90% or roughly 30% of the time.

Germline CDR1 and CDR2: SEHNR and FQNEAQ (reference sequence). The V and J ends lost 6 bases and 7 bases, in that order; junction bases with no gene match: 15. This CDR3 is 17 amino acids long. Source material: PBMCs. This clonotype was obtained from a man aged 25 to 40 in good health and CMV-seronegative. This rearrangement joins TRBV7-9 to TRBJ2-7; 13 bases match TRBD2. This chain's CDR3 is CASSYMKPGTSGDEQYF. In DNA form, the CDR3 reads TGTGCCAGCAGTTACATGAAACCCGGGACTAGCGGGGATGAGCAGTACTTC.